This T cell receptor (beta chain) was sequenced for a study of blood T cell repertoires in COVID-19. Assay: immunoSEQ multiplex PCR; the TCRdb copy retains only in-frame clones and omits some. The sample records roughly 410,000 clones, roughly 86% being singletons. Looked up from germline, CDR1 is SEHNR and CDR2 is FQNEAQ (reference sequence). The CDR3 consists of 16 residues. V lost 5 bases and J lost 0; bases outside the gene matches: 3. This rearrangement joins TRBV7-9 to TRBJ2-3; TRBD2 matches at 12 bases. This TCR was recovered from a woman aged 55-69 years with COVID-19, enrolled during active disease. Sequenced sample: peripheral blood. CDR3 DNA: TGTGCCAGCAGCCGGACTAGCGGGGCCAGCACAGATACGCAGTATTTT. This encodes CASSRTSGASTDTQYF.